This TCR beta chain came from a study of tumor-infiltrating lymphocytes in oesophageal squamous cell carcinoma (dated by TCRdb to about 2016). The receptor library was made with PCR. The instrument was an Illumina HiSeq 2000. Using fastp at Q25 and MiXCR, TCRdb reprocessed the public reads and kept productive beta chains. Rows are combined by CDR3 protein, so each entry shows the most common genes and DNA. In all, the sample holds fewer than 25,000 distinct CDR3 sequences, and approximately 35% of those were seen once. The ten largest clones add up to about a fifth of the sample. Unmatched junction bases come to 8, with V trimmed by 1 base and J by 6 bases. From the cysteine through the phenylalanine, the CDR3 covers 16 amino acids. Of all the DNA, just the CDR3 is kept, 48 bases in frame from base 1. Details on this clonotype: The antigen it recognizes is unknown. No much larger clone is present one base from it, and per-base qualities are unavailable.

Sequencing was done on a sample of esophageal tumor tissue. The V gene is TRBV12-3 or TRBV12-4 and the J gene is TRBJ2-2; TRBD2 lines up with 7 middle nucleotides. This receptor was taken from a female donor with esophageal squamous cell carcinoma. The nucleotides are TGTGCCAGCAGTTTAGTTGTGGGAGGGCCCGCCGGGGAGCTGTTTTTT. It encodes CASSLVVGGPAGELFF.